These T cell receptor beta chains were read from a single sample in a study of blood T cell repertoires in COVID-19. Assay: immunoSEQ multiplex PCR; the TCRdb copy retains only in-frame clones and omits some. The profile shows 130,000 to 150,000 clones, around four fifths of them singletons. Sequenced sample: peripheral blood. The receptors originated from a woman aged 40 to 50 with active or convalescent COVID-19. The CDR3 runs from the conserved cysteine through the conserved F or W. A D gene is named only where the DNA matches it firmly. Clone size is not always given. Where it is, it says once, few, many or a class for expanded clones.

j_gene | abundance | v_gene | d_gene | CDR3nt | CDR3aa
TRBJ2-5 | - | TRBV4-1 | TRBD2 | TGCGCCAGCAGCCAATCTTCTAGCGGTCTAAGGGACTTC | CASSQSSSGLRDF
TRBJ1-2 | - | TRBV27 | TRBD1 | TGTGCCAGCAGAGGCAGGGGGTGGGGCTACACCTTC | CASRGRGWGYTF
TRBJ2-5 | - | TRBV25-1 | TRBD2 | TGTGCCAGCAGTGAATACCGCGGGAGGGGGGAGACCCAGTACTTC | CASSEYRGRGETQYF
TRBJ2-2 | few | TRBV2 | - | TGTGCCAGCAGTCAGAGGGGGGAGCTGTTTTTT | CASSQRGELFF
TRBJ1-2 | - | TRBV28 | TRBD1 | TGTGCCAGCAGCCTGTGGGACAGGGTCGGTAAGAGCTACACCTTC | CASSLWDRVGKSYTF
TRBJ2-3 | - | TRBV6-5 | - | TGTGCCAGCAGTCAATCTATCACAGATACGCAGTATTTT | CASSQSITDTQYF
TRBJ1-6 | - | TRBV3-1/TRBV3-2 | - | TGTGCCAGCAGCCAGGTTGGCAGGGAAGTCAACTCACCCCTCCACTTT | CASSQVGREVNSPLHF
TRBJ2-3 | - | TRBV28 | - | TGTGCCAGCAGGTCGCGGCCTAGCACAGATACGCAGTATTTT | CASRSRPSTDTQYF
TRBJ2-7 | - | TRBV5-1 | TRBD1 | TGCGCCAGCAGCTTACGGACAGGGGACTTAAACGAGCAGTACTTC | CASSLRTGDLNEQYF
TRBJ1-1 | - | TRBV6-1 | TRBD1 | TGTGCCAGCAGTGCCTGGACAGGGTATCAAATGAACACTGAAGCTTTCTTT | CASSAWTGYQMNTEAFF
TRBJ2-5 | - | TRBV6-6 | - | TGTGCCAGCAGTTTGGGGGGTCCCCCCCAAGAGACCCAGTACTTC | CASSLGGPPQETQYF
TRBJ1-1 | - | TRBV4-2 | - | TGTGCCAGCAGCCAAGGAAGTACTCTTACCAACACTGAAGCTTTCTTT | CASSQGSTLTNTEAFF
TRBJ2-6 | - | TRBV7-2 | TRBD1 | TGTGCCAGCAGCTCGAAGGGGGCGACTGGGGCCAACGTCCTGACTTTC | CASSSKGATGANVLTF
TRBJ1-1 | - | TRBV6-5 | - | TGTGCCAGCAGACGACAGAACGTTAACACTGAAGCTTTCTTT | CASRRQNVNTEAFF
TRBJ2-1 | once | TRBV10-3 | - | TGTGCCACCCGCAGGCAGGGGAGCTCCTACAATGAGCAGTTCTTC | CATRRQGSSYNEQFF
TRBJ2-7 | once | TRBV3-1/TRBV3-2 | - | TGTGCCAGCAGCCATCGGGGGACCTCCTACGAGCAGTACTTC | CASSHRGTSYEQYF
TRBJ1-1 | - | TRBV28 | - | TGTGCCAGCACCCGGGGAGGGAACACTGAAGCTTTCTTT | CASTRGGNTEAFF
TRBJ2-7 | - | TRBV6-4 | TRBD2 | TGTGCCAGCAGAGGGAATAGCGGGGGGCGGACCCCATTCTACGAGCAGTACTTC | CASRGNSGGRTPFYEQYF
TRBJ1-5 | - | TRBV5-8 | - | TGTGCCAGCAGCTTGGGGCCAAGCGTACTTACTACAGGATTCCAGCATTTT | CASSLGPSVLTTGFQHF
TRBJ1-5 | few | TRBV12-3/TRBV12-4 | - | TGTGCCAGCAGTTCAGAAGGCAATCAGCCCCAGCATTTT | CASSSEGNQPQHF
TRBJ2-3 | - | TRBV5-1 | - | TGCGCCAGCAGCTTGGGTTGGAGCGGTAGCACAGATACGCAGTATTTT | CASSLGWSGSTDTQYF
TRBJ2-2 | - | TRBV19 | - | TGTGCCAGTAGTGCCAACGTCAAGCGCACCGGGGAGCTGTTTTTT | CASSANVKRTGELFF
TRBJ2-3 | - | TRBV6-6 | TRBD1 | TGTGCCAGCAGCCACAGGGGTTCCACAGATACGCAGTATTTT | CASSHRGSTDTQYF
TRBJ1-4 | medium-sized | TRBV6-1 | - | TGTGCCAGCAGTGAAACAACGGGATTCGGAAATGAAAAACTGTTTTTT | CASSETTGFGNEKLFF
TRBJ1-6 | - | TRBV6-1 | - | TGTGCCAGCAGTGAAGGGATGTGGATGGGGGCGAGGAATTCACCCCTCCACTTT | CASSEGMWMGARNSPLHF
TRBJ1-2 | many | TRBV6-1 | TRBD1 | TGTGCCAGCAGTGAAACGGACAGGGCTATATATGGCTACACCTTC | CASSETDRAIYGYTF
TRBJ2-3 | few | TRBV24-1 | TRBD2 | TGTGCCACCAGTGCGGGGGGTAGCACAGATACGCAGTATTTT | CATSAGGSTDTQYF
TRBJ1-1 | - | TRBV10-3 | - | TGTGCCATCAGTCCCGCCCTAGAACTGAACACTGAAGCTTTCTTT | CAISPALELNTEAFF
TRBJ1-1 | once | TRBV5-1 | - | TGCGCCAGCAGCTCGGCTACAGGGACCACTGAAGCTTTCTTT | CASSSATGTTEAFF
TRBJ2-3 | - | TRBV5-1 | TRBD1 | TGCGCCAGCACCCGTGGGACAGGCCCACCCATGACAGATACGCAGTATTTT | CASTRGTGPPMTDTQYF
TRBJ2-4 | - | TRBV19 | - | TGTGCCAGTAGTAGACAGGAAGCCAAAAACATTCAGTACTTC | CASSRQEAKNIQYF
TRBJ1-2 | few | TRBV28 | - | TGTGCCAGCTCCCTGGGAGGGCCCTATGGCTACACCTTC | CASSLGGPYGYTF
TRBJ2-5 | - | TRBV5-1 | - | TGCGCCAGCAGCAGAAACGGGGAAGAGACCCAGTACTTC | CASSRNGEETQYF
TRBJ2-4 | - | TRBV19 | - | TGTGCCAGTCCCGACAACGGCGTAGCCAAAAACATTCAGTACTTC | CASPDNGVAKNIQYF
TRBJ2-2 | - | TRBV7-7 | - | TGTGCCAGCAGCTTAGAACCGGGGTCGGGCACCGGGGAGCTGTTTTTT | CASSLEPGSGTGELFF
TRBJ2-2 | - | TRBV5-6 | TRBD1 | TGTGCCAGCAGCCCAGGACAGGGGGCCGGGGAGCTGTTTTTT | CASSPGQGAGELFF
TRBJ1-2 | - | TRBV6-6 | TRBD1 | TGTGCCAGCAGTTACTCTGGACAGGGGTTCTATGGCTACACCTTC | CASSYSGQGFYGYTF
TRBJ1-5 | - | TRBV27 | - | TGTGCCAGCAGTTTCTATCCCCCAGGCCACGGCAATCAGCCCCAGCATTTT | CASSFYPPGHGNQPQHF
TRBJ2-7 | - | TRBV5-1 | TRBD2 | TGCGCCAGCAGCTTGGTTCGCGGGGGGGACTACGAGCAGTACTTC | CASSLVRGGDYEQYF
TRBJ1-2 | - | TRBV19 | TRBD1 | TGTGCCAGTAGTCCAGACAGGGATACTGGCTACACCTTC | CASSPDRDTGYTF
TRBJ1-1 | - | TRBV3-1/TRBV3-2 | - | TGTGCCAGCAGCCCCATACGAGGTTCGACTGAAGCTTTCTTT | CASSPIRGSTEAFF
TRBJ2-1 | once | TRBV29-1 | - | TGCAGCGGGATCGGGAACTACAATGAGCAGTTCTTC | CSGIGNYNEQFF
TRBJ1-1 | once | TRBV27 | - | TGTGCCAGCAGCCTACAGGGCGTGGAAGCTTTCTTT | CASSLQGVEAFF
TRBJ2-2 | - | TRBV10-3 | - | TGTGCCATCAGTGACACGACAGGACGGAACACCGGGGAGCTGTTTTTT | CAISDTTGRNTGELFF
TRBJ1-2 | few | TRBV11-2 | TRBD1 | TGTGCCAGCAGCTCCGGACAGGGAGCATATGGCTACACCTTC | CASSSGQGAYGYTF
TRBJ1-3 | few | TRBV7-2 | TRBD1 | TGTGCCAGCAGCTCGCCCGGGACAGGATACACCATATATTTT | CASSSPGTGYTIYF
TRBJ1-5 | - | TRBV28 | - | TGTGCCAGCAGGACAATTGACAGGCGCAATCAGCCCCAGCATTTT | CASRTIDRRNQPQHF
TRBJ1-1 | - | TRBV27 | TRBD1 | TGTGCCAGCAGTTTATGGGGACCGGGACAGGGGGCAGTCGCTGAAGCTTTCTTT | CASSLWGPGQGAVAEAFF
TRBJ2-2 | - | TRBV28 | - | TGTGCCAGCAGTCTCCGACAGGTTAACGTAAGGGAGCTGTTTTTT | CASSLRQVNVRELFF
TRBJ1-2 | - | TRBV28 | TRBD1 | TGTGCCAGCAGGGGGACAGGGGAGGGTAGTGGCTATGGCTACACCTTC | CASRGTGEGSGYGYTF
TRBJ2-1 | - | TRBV4-3 | TRBD2 | TGCGCCAGCAGCACACAGCGGGAGCGCTACAATGAGCAGTTCTTC | CASSTQRERYNEQFF
TRBJ2-2 | - | TRBV24-1 | - | TGTGCCACCAGTGATTTAGGACAGAACACCGGGGAGCTGTTTTTT | CATSDLGQNTGELFF
TRBJ2-2 | - | TRBV6-5 | - | TGTGCCAGCAGTTACTCCCGCCGCAGGGACACCGGGGAGCTGTTTTTT | CASSYSRRRDTGELFF
TRBJ2-1 | - | TRBV27 | - | TGTGCCAGCTGGAGGGACCAGATTTTGAATGAGCAGTTCTTC | CASWRDQILNEQFF